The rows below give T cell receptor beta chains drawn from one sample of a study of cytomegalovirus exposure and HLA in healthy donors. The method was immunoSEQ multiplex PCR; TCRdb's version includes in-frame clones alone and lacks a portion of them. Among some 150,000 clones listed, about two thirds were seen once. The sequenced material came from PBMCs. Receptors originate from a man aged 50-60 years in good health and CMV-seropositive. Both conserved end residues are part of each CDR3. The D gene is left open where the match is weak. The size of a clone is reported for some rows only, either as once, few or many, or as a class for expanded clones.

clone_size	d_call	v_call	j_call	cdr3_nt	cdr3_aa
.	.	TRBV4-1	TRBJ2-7	TGCGCCAGCAGCCAAGATAGCGGCTACGAGCAGTACTTC	CASSQDSGYEQYF
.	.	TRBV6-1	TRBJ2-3	TGTGCCAGCAGGCGGGAAGGAGGAGATACGCAGTATTTT	CASRREGGDTQYF
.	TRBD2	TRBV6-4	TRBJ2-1	TGTGCCAGCAGTAAACTAGCGGGAAGAAATGAGCAGTTCTTC	CASSKLAGRNEQFF
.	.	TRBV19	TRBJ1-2	TGTGCCAGTAGTATAGATCGGAGATACACCTTC	CASSIDRRYTF
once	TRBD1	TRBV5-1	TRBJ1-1	TGCGCCAGCAGCTTAAGGACAGGGGGTATGGCGGGCCGGAACACTGAAGCTTTCTTT	CASSLRTGGMAGRNTEAFF
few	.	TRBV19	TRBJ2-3	TGTGCCAGTAGTCGGGGCTGGGAGGTTGGGTTAAACGGGGCTACGCAGTATTTT	CASSRGWEVGLNGATQYF
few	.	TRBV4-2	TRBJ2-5	TGTGCCAGCAGCCAAGGCAAAACAGGGTTACAAGAGACCCAGTACTTC	CASSQGKTGLQETQYF
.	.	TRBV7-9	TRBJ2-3	TGTGCCAGCAGCTTAGTGTCGGTGGGCACAGATACGCAGTATTTT	CASSLVSVGTDTQYF
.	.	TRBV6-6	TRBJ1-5	TGTGCCAGCAGTTCGGGATCTCGACGGAATTTTAAGCATTTT	CASSSGSRRNFKHF
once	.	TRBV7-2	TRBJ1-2	TGTGCCAGCAGCTTTGAGTTGACAGCCAACTATGGCTACACCTTC	CASSFELTANYGYTF
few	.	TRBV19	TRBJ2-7	TGTGCCAGTAGTATAGGGGACTGGCCCCCCTACGAGCAGTACTTC	CASSIGDWPPYEQYF
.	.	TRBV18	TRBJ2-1	TGTGCCAGCTCACCACCGAGTGAGCGATCAAATGAGCAGTTCTTC	CASSPPSERSNEQFF
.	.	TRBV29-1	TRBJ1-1	TGCAGCGTTGTCGGGGGGCTGGGTACTGAAGCTTTCTTT	CSVVGGLGTEAFF
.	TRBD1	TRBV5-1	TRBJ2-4	TGCGCCAGCAGCTTGACAGGGGGTGGCAAAAACATTCAGTACTTC	CASSLTGGGKNIQYF
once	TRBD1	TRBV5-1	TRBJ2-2	TGCGCCAGCAGCGGAGGACAGGGGGCGAGCAGAACCGGGGAGCTGTTTTTT	CASSGGQGASRTGELFF
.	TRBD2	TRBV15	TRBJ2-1	TGTGCCACCAGCAGCGACTATAACGGGGGGGTTAAGTTCTTC	CATSSDYNGGVKFF
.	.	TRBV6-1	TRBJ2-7	TGTGCCAGCAGGGACACGTTAGCCTACGAGCAGTACTTC	CASRDTLAYEQYF
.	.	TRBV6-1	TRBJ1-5	TGTGCCAGCAGTGAAGAAGTGCTCAGGTGGCCCCAGCATTTT	CASSEEVLRWPQHF
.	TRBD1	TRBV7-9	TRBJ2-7	TGTGCCAGCAGCGATGGGGGACAGGGGATAAGCTCCTACGAGCAGTACTTC	CASSDGGQGISSYEQYF
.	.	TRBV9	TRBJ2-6	TGTGCCAGCAGCTCCCGACAGGGAGGTGGGGCCAACGTCCTGACTTTC	CASSSRQGGGANVLTF
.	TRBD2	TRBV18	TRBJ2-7	TGTGCCAGCTCACCCCTTACTAGCGGGAGGGCGTCGGTCTCCTACGAGCAGTACTTC	CASSPLTSGRASVSYEQYF
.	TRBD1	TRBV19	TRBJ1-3	TGTGCCAGTAGTACCCCGGGACAGGCGAGCTCTGGAAACACCATATATTTT	CASSTPGQASSGNTIYF
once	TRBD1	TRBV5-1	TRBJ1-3	TGCGCCAGCAGTTCCAGACAGGGAACCTCTGGAAACACCATATATTTT	CASSSRQGTSGNTIYF
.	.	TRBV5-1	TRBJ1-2	TGCGCCAGCAGCCCTGGACAGAGGAACTATGGCTACACCTTC	CASSPGQRNYGYTF
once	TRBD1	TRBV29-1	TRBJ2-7	TGCAGCGTCGTTCCCGGGACAGGGGGACAGCAGTACTTC	CSVVPGTGGQQYF
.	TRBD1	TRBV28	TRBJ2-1	TGTGCCACCTACGGACAGGGGGCAAAGAATGAGCAGTTCTTC	CATYGQGAKNEQFF
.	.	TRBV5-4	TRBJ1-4	TGTGCCAGCAGCTCCCGGACGGGGGGCAGGGCTGAAAAACTGTTTTTT	CASSSRTGGRAEKLFF
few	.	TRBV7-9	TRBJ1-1	TGTGCCAGCAGCTTATATTTGAACACTGAAGCTTTCTTT	CASSLYLNTEAFF
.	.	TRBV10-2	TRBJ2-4	TGCGCCAGCAGTGATAAGGCCTCCCAGGGTAACATTCAGTACTTC	CASSDKASQGNIQYF
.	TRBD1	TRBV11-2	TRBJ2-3	TGTGCCAGCAGCTCGACAGGGCCAGATACGCAGTATTTT	CASSSTGPDTQYF
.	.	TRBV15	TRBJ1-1	TGTGCCACCAGCAGAGATCGGGTTCGCGCTGAAGCTTTCTTT	CATSRDRVRAEAFF
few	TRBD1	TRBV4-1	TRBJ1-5	TGCGCCAGCAGCCAATGGGACAGGGGGCCTAATCAGCCCCAGCATTTT	CASSQWDRGPNQPQHF
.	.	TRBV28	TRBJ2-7	TGTGCCAGCAGTGTGGGGCCTCTACGGGAGCAGTACTTC	CASSVGPLREQYF
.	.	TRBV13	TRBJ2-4	TGTGCCAGCAGCTTACTGGGGGCTGAAAACATTCAGTACTTC	CASSLLGAENIQYF
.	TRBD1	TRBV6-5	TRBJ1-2	TGTGCCAGCAGTGGGGACAGATCTAACTATGGCTACACCTTC	CASSGDRSNYGYTF
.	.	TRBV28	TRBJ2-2	TGTGCCAGCAGTTTCTTTACGGGAGTGGAAACCGGGGAGCTGTTTTTT	CASSFFTGVETGELFF
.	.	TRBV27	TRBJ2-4	TGTGCCAGCAGTTTAAACCCCTATTCGGCGGATATAGCCAAAAACATTCAGTACTTC	CASSLNPYSADIAKNIQYF
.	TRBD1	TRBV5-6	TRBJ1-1	TGTGCCAGCAGCTTGGTGGGGACAGGGGGCGTGAACACTGAAGCTTTCTTT	CASSLVGTGGVNTEAFF
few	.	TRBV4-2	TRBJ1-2	TGTGCCAGCAGCCAGACCACCGTCAGGGGACCCAACTATGGCTACACCTTC	CASSQTTVRGPNYGYTF
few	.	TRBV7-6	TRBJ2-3	TGTGCCAGCAGCTTAAAAAACTTGGATACGCAGTATTTT	CASSLKNLDTQYF
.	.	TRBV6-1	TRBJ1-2	TGTGCCAGCACCCCAGCTAACTATGGCTACACCTTC	CASTPANYGYTF
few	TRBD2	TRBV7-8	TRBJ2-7	TGTGCCAGCAGCGCGGGGGTTCTCACTGGGGAGCAGTACTTC	CASSAGVLTGEQYF
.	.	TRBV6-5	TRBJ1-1	TGTGCCAGCAGTAACTACAGGAACACTGAAGCTTTCTTT	CASSNYRNTEAFF
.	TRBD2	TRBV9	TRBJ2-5	TGTGCCAGCAGCCCACGAGGGGAGGGGTACCAAGAGACCCAGTACTTC	CASSPRGEGYQETQYF
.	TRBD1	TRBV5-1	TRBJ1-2	TGCGCCAGCAGCTTTGACAGGGTTAACGGCTACACCTTC	CASSFDRVNGYTF